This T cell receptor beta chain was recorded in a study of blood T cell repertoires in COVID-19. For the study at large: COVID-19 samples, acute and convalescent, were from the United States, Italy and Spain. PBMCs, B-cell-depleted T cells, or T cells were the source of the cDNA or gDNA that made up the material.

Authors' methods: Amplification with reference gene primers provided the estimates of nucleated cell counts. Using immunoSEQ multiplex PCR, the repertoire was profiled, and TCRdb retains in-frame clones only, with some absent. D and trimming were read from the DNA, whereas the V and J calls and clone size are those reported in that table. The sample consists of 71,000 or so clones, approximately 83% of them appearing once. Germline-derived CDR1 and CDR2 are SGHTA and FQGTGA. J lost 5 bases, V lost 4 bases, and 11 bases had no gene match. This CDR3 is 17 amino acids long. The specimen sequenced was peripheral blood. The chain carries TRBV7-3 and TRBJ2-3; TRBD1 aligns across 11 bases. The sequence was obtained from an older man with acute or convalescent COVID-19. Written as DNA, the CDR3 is TGTGCCAGCAGCTCCCCAGGGGGGGGACAGGGGGAAGATACGCAGTATTTT. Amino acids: CASSSPGGGQGEDTQYF.